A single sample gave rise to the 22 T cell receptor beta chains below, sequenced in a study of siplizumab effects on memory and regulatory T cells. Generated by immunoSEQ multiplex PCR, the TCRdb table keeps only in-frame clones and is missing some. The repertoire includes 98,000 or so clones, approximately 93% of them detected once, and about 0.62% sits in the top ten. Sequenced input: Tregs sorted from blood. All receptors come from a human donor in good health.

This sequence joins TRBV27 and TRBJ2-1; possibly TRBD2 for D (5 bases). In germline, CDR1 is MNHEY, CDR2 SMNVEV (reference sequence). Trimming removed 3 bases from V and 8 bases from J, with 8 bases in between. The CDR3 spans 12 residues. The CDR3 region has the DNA TGTGCCAGCAGTTTCCGGGGATATGAGCAGTTCTTC. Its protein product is CASSFRGYEQFF.

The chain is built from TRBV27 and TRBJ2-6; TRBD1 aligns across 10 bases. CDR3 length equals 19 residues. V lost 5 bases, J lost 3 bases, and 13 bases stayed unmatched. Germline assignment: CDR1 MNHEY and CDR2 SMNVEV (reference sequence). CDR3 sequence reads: CASSPGQGVFVFGANVLTF. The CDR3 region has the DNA TGTGCCAGCAGTCCCGGACAGGGGGTTTTTGTGTTTGGGGCCAACGTCCTGACTTTC.

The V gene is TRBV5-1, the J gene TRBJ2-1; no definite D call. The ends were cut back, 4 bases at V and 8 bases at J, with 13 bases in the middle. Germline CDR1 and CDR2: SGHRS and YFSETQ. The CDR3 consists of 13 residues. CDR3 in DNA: TGCGCCAGCAGCCCCGGCGCCGGGTATGAGCAGTTCTTC. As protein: CASSPGAGYEQFF.

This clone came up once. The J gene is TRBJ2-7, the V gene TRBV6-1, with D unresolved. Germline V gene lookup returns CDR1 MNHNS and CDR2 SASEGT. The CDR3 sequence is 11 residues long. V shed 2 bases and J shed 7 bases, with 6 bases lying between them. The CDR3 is CASSESMEQYF. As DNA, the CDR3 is TGTGCCAGCAGTGAATCCATGGAGCAGTACTTC.

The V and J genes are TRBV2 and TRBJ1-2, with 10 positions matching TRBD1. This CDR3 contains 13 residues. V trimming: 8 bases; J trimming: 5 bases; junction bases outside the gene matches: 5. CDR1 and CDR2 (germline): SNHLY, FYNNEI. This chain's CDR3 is CASGTGEEYGYTF. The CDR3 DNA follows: TGTGCCAGCGGGACAGGGGAAGAGTATGGCTACACCTTC.

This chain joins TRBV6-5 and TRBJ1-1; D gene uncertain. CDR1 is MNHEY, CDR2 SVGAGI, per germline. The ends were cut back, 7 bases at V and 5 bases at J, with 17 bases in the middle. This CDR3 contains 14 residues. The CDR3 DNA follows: TGTGCCAGCACCCTGACGCCTTTGTGGACTGAAGCTTTCTTT. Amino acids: CASTLTPLWTEAFF.

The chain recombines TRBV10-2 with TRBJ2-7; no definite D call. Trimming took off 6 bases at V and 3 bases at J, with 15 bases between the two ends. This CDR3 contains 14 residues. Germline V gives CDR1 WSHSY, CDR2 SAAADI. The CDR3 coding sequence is TGCGCCAGCAGAACTCCATTCTCTGACTACGAGCAGTACTTC. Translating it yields CASRTPFSDYEQYF.

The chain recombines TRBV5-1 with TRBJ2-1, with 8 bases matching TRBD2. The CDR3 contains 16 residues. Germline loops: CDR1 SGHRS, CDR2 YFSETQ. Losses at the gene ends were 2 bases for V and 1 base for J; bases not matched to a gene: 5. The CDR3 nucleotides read TGCGCCAGCAGCTTAGCGGGAGTTTTGTCCTACAATGAGCAGTTCTTC. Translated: CASSLAGVLSYNEQFF.

CDR3 in DNA: TGTGCCAGTAGTATAGGGACAGGGAACTACGAGCAGTACTTC. Its protein product is CASSIGTGNYEQYF. This chain connects TRBV19 to TRBJ2-7, with TRBD1 identical over 8 bases. The CDR3 extends over 14 amino acids. The junction had 2 bases not matched to a gene; V was cut back by 1 base and J by 3 bases. CDR1 LNHDA and CDR2 SQIVND come from the germline V gene (reference sequence).

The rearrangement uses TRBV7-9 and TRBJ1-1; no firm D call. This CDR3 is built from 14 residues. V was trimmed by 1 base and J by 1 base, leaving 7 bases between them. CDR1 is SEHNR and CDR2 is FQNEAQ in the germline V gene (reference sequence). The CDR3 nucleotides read TGTGCCAGCAGCTTAGACCTCCCGAACACTGAAGCTTTCTTT. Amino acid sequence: CASSLDLPNTEAFF.

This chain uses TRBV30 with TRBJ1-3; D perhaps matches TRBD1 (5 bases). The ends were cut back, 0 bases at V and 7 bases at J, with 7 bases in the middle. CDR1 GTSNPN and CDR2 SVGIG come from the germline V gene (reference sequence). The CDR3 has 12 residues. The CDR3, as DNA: TGTGCCTGGAGTGTAGCAGGGAACACCATATATTTT. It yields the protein CAWSVAGNTIYF.

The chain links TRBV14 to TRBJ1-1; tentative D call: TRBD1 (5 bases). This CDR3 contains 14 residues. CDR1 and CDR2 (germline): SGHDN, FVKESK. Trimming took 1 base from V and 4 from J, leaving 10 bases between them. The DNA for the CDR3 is TGTGCCAGCAGCCAAGTGATGGGGGGCACTGAAGCTTTCTTT. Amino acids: CASSQVMGGTEAFF.

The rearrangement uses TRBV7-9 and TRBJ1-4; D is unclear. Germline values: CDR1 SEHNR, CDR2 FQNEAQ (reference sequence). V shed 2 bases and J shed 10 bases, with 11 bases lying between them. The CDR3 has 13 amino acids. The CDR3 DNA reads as TGTGCCAGCAGCTTAATGACACCGCTAAAACTGTTTTTT. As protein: CASSLMTPLKLFF.

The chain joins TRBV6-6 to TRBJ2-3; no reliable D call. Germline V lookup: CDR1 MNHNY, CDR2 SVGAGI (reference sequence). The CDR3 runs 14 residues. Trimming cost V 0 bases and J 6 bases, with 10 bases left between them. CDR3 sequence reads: CASSYSSSRDTQYF. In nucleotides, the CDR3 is TGTGCCAGCAGTTACTCGAGTTCTCGGGATACGCAGTATTTT.

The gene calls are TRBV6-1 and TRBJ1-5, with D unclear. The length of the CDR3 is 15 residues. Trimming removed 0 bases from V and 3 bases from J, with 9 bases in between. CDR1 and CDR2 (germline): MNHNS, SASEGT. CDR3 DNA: TGTGCCAGCAGTGAAGCCAGTGCGTTCAATCAGCCCCAGCATTTT. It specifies CASSEASAFNQPQHF.

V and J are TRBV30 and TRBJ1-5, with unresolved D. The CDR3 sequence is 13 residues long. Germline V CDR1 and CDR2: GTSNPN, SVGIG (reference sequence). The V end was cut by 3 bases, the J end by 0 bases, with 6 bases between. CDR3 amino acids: CAWSIHSNQPQHF. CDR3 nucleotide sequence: TGTGCCTGGAGCATACATAGCAATCAGCCCCAGCATTTT.

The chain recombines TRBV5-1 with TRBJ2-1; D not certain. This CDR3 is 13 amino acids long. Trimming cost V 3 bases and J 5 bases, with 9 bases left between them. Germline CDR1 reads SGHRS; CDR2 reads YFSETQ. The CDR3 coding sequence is TGCGCCAGCAGCTGGGCCCCAAACAATGAGCAGTTCTTC. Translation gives CASSWAPNNEQFF. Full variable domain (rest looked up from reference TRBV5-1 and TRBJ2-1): KAGVTQTPRYLIKTRGQQVTLSCSPISGHRSVSWYQQTPGQGLQFLFEYFSETQRNKGNFPGRFSGRQFSNSRSEMNVSTLELGDSALYLCASSWAPNNEQFFGPGTRLTVL.

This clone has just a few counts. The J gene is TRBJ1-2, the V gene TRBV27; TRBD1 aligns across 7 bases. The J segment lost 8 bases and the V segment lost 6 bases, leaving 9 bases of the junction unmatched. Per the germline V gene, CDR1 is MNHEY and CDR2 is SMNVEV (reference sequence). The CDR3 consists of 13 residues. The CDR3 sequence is CASRTDRVPGYTF. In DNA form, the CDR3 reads TGTGCCAGCAGAACAGACAGGGTCCCAGGCTACACCTTC.

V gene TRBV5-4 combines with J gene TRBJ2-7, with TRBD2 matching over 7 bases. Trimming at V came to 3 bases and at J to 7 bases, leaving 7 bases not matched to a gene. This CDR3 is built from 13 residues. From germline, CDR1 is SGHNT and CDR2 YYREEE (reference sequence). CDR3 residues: CASSWGGGLEQYF. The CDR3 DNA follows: TGTGCCAGCAGCTGGGGCGGGGGTCTGGAGCAGTACTTC.

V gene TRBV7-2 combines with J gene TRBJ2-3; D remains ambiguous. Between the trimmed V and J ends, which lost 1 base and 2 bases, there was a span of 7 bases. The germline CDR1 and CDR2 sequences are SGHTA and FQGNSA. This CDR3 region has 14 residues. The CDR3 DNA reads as TGTGCCAGCAGCTTAGGACGGGCCACAGATACGCAGTATTTT. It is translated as CASSLGRATDTQYF.

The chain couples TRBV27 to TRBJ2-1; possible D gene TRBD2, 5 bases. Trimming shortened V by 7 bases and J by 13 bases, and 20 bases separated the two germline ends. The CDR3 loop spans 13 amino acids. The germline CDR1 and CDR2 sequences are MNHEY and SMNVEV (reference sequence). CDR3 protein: CASTSPSGPLQFF. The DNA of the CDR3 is TGTGCCAGCACCTCTCCGAGCGGACCCCTTCAGTTCTTC.

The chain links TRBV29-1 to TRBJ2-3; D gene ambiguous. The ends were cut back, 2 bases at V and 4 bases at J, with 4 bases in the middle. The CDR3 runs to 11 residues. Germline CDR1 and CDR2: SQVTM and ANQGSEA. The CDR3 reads CSVELADTQYF. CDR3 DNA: TGCAGCGTTGAACTGGCAGATACGCAGTATTTT.